Below are 31 T cell receptor beta chains sequenced from a single sample in a study of a mutant IDH1 vaccine in newly diagnosed glioma. Repertoires were generated with immunoSEQ multiplex PCR, while TCRdb's copy carries only in-frame clones and drops some. The sample records 24,000 or so clones, less than 90% being singletons. Time point here: week 47, end of study. Vaccination used 300 ug of mutant IDH1 20-mer peptide per dose, with topical imiquimod. Their recognized antigens are unknown. The sample in question was PBMCs, obtained from a glioma patient whose treatment included an IDH1 peptide vaccine. Receptor source: a man aged 35-49 years with glioma.

The V call is TRBV7-9, the J call TRBJ1-5; tentative D call: TRBD1 (5 bases). Germline-derived CDR1 and CDR2 are SEHNR and FQNEAQ (reference sequence). CDR3 length equals 15 residues. V shed 1 base and J shed 4 bases, with 11 bases lying between them. The CDR3 is CASSLGGGSNQPQHF. In DNA form, the CDR3 reads TGTGCCAGCAGCTTAGGGGGGGGTAGTAATCAGCCCCAGCATTTT.

The chain combines TRBV6-4 with TRBJ1-1, with TRBD1 as a possible D gene (5 bases). The CDR3 runs to 12 residues. The germline V gene has CDR1 MRHNA and CDR2 SNTAGT. V was pared by 6 bases and J by 1 base, with 6 bases between. The CDR3 coding sequence is TGTGCCAGCAGAGGACAGAACACTGAAGCTTTCTTT. Its protein is CASRGQNTEAFF.

The sample holds one count of this clone. J is TRBJ2-1 and V is TRBV7-3; 8 bases map to TRBD1. CDR3 length: 15 amino acids. Germline V CDR1 and CDR2: SGHTA, FQGTGA. V lost 5 bases to trimming and J lost 4 bases; unmatched junction nucleotides: 7. CDR3 in DNA: TGTGCCAGCAGCCCCTCCGGGACAGGTTACAATGAGCAGTTCTTC. Translation: CASSPSGTGYNEQFF.

The chain combines TRBV28 with TRBJ1-5, with a possible D match to TRBD1 (5 bases). The V end was cut by 2 bases, the J end by 5 bases, with 16 bases between. Germline values: CDR1 MDHEN, CDR2 SYDVKM. This CDR3 is 16 amino acids long. This CDR3 is CASSLIAGREDQPQHF. For the CDR3, the DNA is TGTGCCAGCAGTTTAATTGCAGGGCGGGAAGATCAGCCCCAGCATTTT.

This chain links TRBV11-1 with TRBJ1-4, with D tentatively TRBD1 (5 bases). The CDR3 sequence is 14 residues long. The germline CDR1 and CDR2 sequences are SGHAT and FQDESV (reference sequence). The V end was cut by 3 bases, the J end by 7 bases, with 12 bases between. CDR3 DNA: TGTGCCAGCAGCTTCGACAGAGCCGGTGAAAAACTGTTTTTT. Its protein is CASSFDRAGEKLFF.

The chain couples TRBV9 to TRBJ1-3; TRBD1 matches at 7 bases. This CDR3 contains 16 residues. The junction had 5 bases not matched to a gene; V was cut back by 2 bases and J by 0 bases. The germline gives CDR1 SGDLS, CDR2 YYNGEE. The DNA for the CDR3 is TGTGCCAGCAGCGTTGGGGGACAGCTCTCTGGAAACACCATATATTTT. Its translation is CASSVGGQLSGNTIYF.

A word on this clone: This specimen includes other DNA sequences encoding the same CDR3. This CDR3 is CASSLDVEQYF. In nucleotides, the CDR3 is TGCGCCAGCAGCCTGGATGTAGAGCAGTACTTC. The chain couples TRBV5-1 to TRBJ2-7, with D uncertain. This CDR3 comprises 11 residues. V lost 4 bases and J 7 bases, leaving 9 bases between the germline ends. Looked up from germline, CDR1 is SGHRS and CDR2 is YFSETQ. Based on the CDR3 plus reference TRBV5-1 and TRBJ2-7, the full variable domain is KAGVTQTPRYLIKTRGQQVTLSCSPISGHRSVSWYQQTPGQGLQFLFEYFSETQRNKGNFPGRFSGRQFSNSRSEMNVSTLELGDSALYLCASSLDVEQYFGPGTRLTVT.

The chain recombines TRBV4-3 with TRBJ1-2; 8 nucleotides match TRBD1. CDR3 length equals 13 residues. With V trimmed by 1 base and J by 7 bases, 2 bases remained unmatched. Germline assignment: CDR1 LGHNA and CDR2 YSLEER. CDR3 in DNA: TGCGCCAGCAGCCAAGTTACAGGGGGTGGCTACACCTTC. This sequence encodes CASSQVTGGGYTF.

The chain employs TRBV19 and TRBJ2-7; D is uncertain. Trimming pared 1 base from V and 2 bases from J, leaving 6 bases between. This CDR3 comprises 13 residues. Germline CDR1 is LNHDA and CDR2 is SQIVND (reference sequence). CDR3 sequence reads: CASSIAPPYEQYF. CDR3 nucleotides: TGTGCCAGTAGTATAGCTCCGCCCTACGAGCAGTACTTC.

The V and J genes are TRBV5-6 and TRBJ2-7; 10 bases are shared with TRBD2. The junction had 4 bases not matched to a gene; V was cut back by 4 bases and J by 6 bases. CDR3 size: 13 residues. CDR1 SGHDT and CDR2 YYEEEE come from the germline V gene. CDR3 bases: TGTGCCAGCAGCCCCTGGACTAGCGGCGAGCAGTACTTC. Translated, it gives CASSPWTSGEQYF.

V usage is TRBV11-3 and J usage is TRBJ2-3; D is ambiguous. Germline CDR1 reads SGHNT; CDR2 reads YENEEA. The length of the CDR3 is 15 residues. The ends were cut back, 1 base at V and 12 bases at J, with 20 bases in the middle. CDR3 loop: CASSLVGVALFTQYF. The CDR3 nucleotides are TGTGCCAGCAGCTTAGTAGGAGTCGCCCTCTTCACTCAGTATTTT.

V gene TRBV11-2 combines with J gene TRBJ2-7; D remains ambiguous. This CDR3 spans 11 amino acids. Germline V gene data show CDR1 as SGHAT and CDR2 as FQNNGV. The V end was cut by 5 bases, the J end by 7 bases, with 9 bases between. CDR3 sequence: CASSRYLEQYF. The DNA for the CDR3 is TGTGCCAGCAGCCGGTATTTAGAGCAGTACTTC.

The J gene is TRBJ1-3, the V gene TRBV6-6; D remains ambiguous. V was shortened by 2 bases and J by 1 base, with 12 bases between the two germline ends. The length of the CDR3 is 16 residues. Germline V CDR1 and CDR2: MNHNY, SVGAGI (reference sequence). The CDR3 loop reads CASSYARDGSGNTIYF. DNA of the CDR3: TGTGCCAGCAGTTACGCCCGTGACGGGTCTGGAAACACCATATATTTT.

The gene calls are TRBV12-2 and TRBJ1-5; TRBD1 is the table's D call, not checked against the DNA. TRBV12-2 is noted as a pseudogene. CDR3 length: 13 residues. The CDR3 bases are TGTGCAAGTCGCTCAGGGAACAATCAGCCCCAGCATTTT. Encoded protein: CASRSGNNQPQHF.

V and J are TRBV6-5 and TRBJ1-5, with D unresolved. V lost 0 bases to trimming and J lost 6 bases, with 9 bases between them. CDR3 size: 14 residues. CDR1 is MNHEY and CDR2 is SVGAGI in the germline V gene. This chain's CDR3 is CASSYSSGTQPQHF. CDR3 bases: TGTGCCAGCAGTTACTCCAGCGGAACTCAGCCCCAGCATTTT.

V is TRBV7-2 and J is TRBJ1-1; D is perhaps TRBD1 (6 bases). CDR3 size: 13 residues. The germline V and J ends were trimmed by 7 bases and 5 bases, with 14 bases remaining between them. Germline CDR1 is SGHTA and CDR2 is FQGNSA. This CDR3 reads CASTQEGGTEAFF. Written as DNA, the CDR3 is TGTGCCAGCACCCAGGAGGGGGGGACTGAAGCTTTCTTT.

The chain is built from TRBV5-1 and TRBJ2-1; 7 bases map to TRBD2. Per germline, CDR1 SGHRS and CDR2 YFSETQ. After removal of 5 bases from V and 4 bases from J, the junction contained 6 bases not matched to a gene. CDR3 length: 14 residues. CDR3 in DNA: TGCGCCAGCAGTCTTAGCGGGCCGTACAATGAGCAGTTCTTC. Amino acid sequence: CASSLSGPYNEQFF.

The table lists this clone with a count of one. The genes are TRBV20-1 and TRBJ2-1; D remains unclear. CDR1 DFQATT and CDR2 SNEGSKA come from the germline V gene (reference sequence). Trimming took off 6 bases at V and 11 bases at J, with 8 bases between the two ends. The CDR3 extends over 9 amino acids. The CDR3 loop reads CSAGRKQFF. The CDR3 DNA sequence: TGCAGTGCCGGAAGGAAGCAGTTCTTC.

The CDR3 DNA reads TGTGCCAGTAGTACGGACAGGGGTTACGAGCAGTACTTC. The encoded protein is CASSTDRGYEQYF. The chain employs TRBV19 and TRBJ2-7, with 9 bases lining up with TRBD1. With 4 bases clipped from V and 4 bases from J, the junction kept 2 bases outside the gene matches. Germline assignment: CDR1 LNHDA and CDR2 SQIVND (reference sequence). This CDR3 spans 13 amino acids.

The rearrangement uses TRBV5-6 and TRBJ2-3, with 8 bases identical to TRBD1. The CDR3 is made up of 17 amino acids. Unmatched junction bases numbered 8, after V lost 2 bases and J lost 0 bases. Germline CDR1 reads SGHDT; CDR2 reads YYEEEE. The CDR3 loop is CASSFTGGFHSTDTQYF. The CDR3 DNA reads TGTGCCAGCAGCTTTACAGGGGGTTTTCACAGCACAGATACGCAGTATTTT.

This rearrangement joins TRBV14 to TRBJ2-5, with 10 nucleotides matching TRBD1. The V gene's germline CDR1 is SGHDN and CDR2 FVKESK. The CDR3 loop spans 15 amino acids. V trimming: 3 bases; J trimming: 3 bases; junction bases outside the gene matches: 4. CDR3 sequence reads: CASSQWDRGKETQYF. CDR3 nucleotides: TGTGCCAGCAGCCAGTGGGACAGGGGAAAAGAGACCCAGTACTTC.

CDR3 sequence: CASSNPRGIDEQFF. CDR3 DNA: TGTGCCAGTAGCAACCCGCGGGGGATCGATGAGCAGTTCTTC. This chain uses TRBV19 with TRBJ2-1, with 7 bases fitting TRBD2. Germline values: CDR1 LNHDA, CDR2 SQIVND (reference sequence). Trimming removed 6 bases from V and 8 bases from J; junction bases left unmatched: 10. This CDR3 is built from 14 residues. Combining the CDR3 with reference TRBV19 and TRBJ2-1 gives the whole variable domain DGGITQSPKYLFRKEGQNVTLSCEQNLNHDAMYWYRQDPGQGLRLIYYSQIVNDFQKGDIAEGYSVSREKKESFPLTVTSAQKNPTAFYLCASSNPRGIDEQFFGPGTRLTVL.

The V gene is TRBV19, the J gene TRBJ2-6; D might be TRBD2 (5 bases). V was cut by 11 bases and J by 0 bases, with 23 bases left in between. From germline, CDR1 is LNHDA and CDR2 SQIVND (reference sequence). There are 18 residues in the CDR3. The CDR3 loop is CASNLRSTRLSGANVLTF. The CDR3 nucleotides read TGTGCCTCCAACCTCCGATCAACTAGACTCTCTGGGGCCAACGTCCTGACTTTC.

This sequence joins TRBV5-1 and TRBJ2-2; 9 bases fit TRBD1. CDR1 and CDR2 from the germline V gene are SGHRS and YFSETQ. The CDR3 contains 17 residues. V shed 4 bases, J shed 0 bases, and the junction held 7 bases outside the gene matches. The CDR3 sequence is CASSQRTGATNTGELFF. CDR3 sequence (DNA): TGCGCCAGCAGCCAACGGACAGGGGCCACGAACACCGGGGAGCTGTTTTTT.

This chain links TRBV19 with TRBJ2-3, with 13 nucleotides matching TRBD2. V was clipped by 10 bases and J by 4 bases; unmatched bases: 5. CDR1 is LNHDA and CDR2 is SQIVND in the germline V gene (reference sequence). This CDR3 contains 14 residues. The CDR3 protein is CATRTSGRSDTQYF. CDR3 nucleotides: TGTGCCACCAGGACTAGCGGGAGATCAGATACGCAGTATTTT.

The V call is TRBV29-1, the J call TRBJ2-3; 8 bases agree with TRBD1. Germline loops: CDR1 SQVTM, CDR2 ANQGSEA. This CDR3 spans 12 amino acids. V lost 8 bases and J lost 1; bases outside the gene matches: 2. The CDR3 region has the DNA TGCAGCTCGGACAGGGGCACAGATACGCAGTATTTT. It encodes CSSDRGTDTQYF.

This chain connects TRBV7-2 to TRBJ2-7; D gene ambiguous. The CDR3 runs to 13 residues. Germline CDR1 is SGHTA and CDR2 is FQGNSA. Trimming removed 1 base from V and 2 bases from J, with 6 bases in between. The CDR3 spells CASSLDLAYEQYF. The CDR3 DNA sequence: TGTGCCAGCAGCTTAGATCTAGCCTACGAGCAGTACTTC.

The J gene is TRBJ1-2, the V gene TRBV7-9, with a weak D call TRBD1 (5 bases). This CDR3 comprises 15 residues. V was shortened by 0 bases and J by 8 bases, with 16 bases between the two germline ends. Germline V gives CDR1 SEHNR, CDR2 FQNEAQ (reference sequence). The CDR3 nucleotides read TGTGCCAGCAGCTTAGCGGGGGGGTCCGTCGGCGGCTACACCTTC. It translates to CASSLAGGSVGGYTF. Based on the CDR3 plus reference TRBV7-9 and TRBJ1-2, the full variable domain is DTGVSQNPRHKITKRGQNVTFRCDPISEHNRLYWYRQTLGQGPEFLTYFQNEAQLEKSRLLSDRFSAERPKGSFSTLEIQRTEQGDSAMYLCASSLAGGSVGGYTFGSGTRLTVV.

The rearrangement uses TRBV4-1 and TRBJ2-2; unclear D gene. The germline V gene has CDR1 MGHRA and CDR2 YSYEKL. The V end lost 4 bases, the J end lost 5 bases, and 5 bases lay between the germline ends. There are 12 residues in the CDR3. The CDR3 coding sequence is TGCGCCAGCAGCCGAACTACCGGGGAGCTGTTTTTT. This translates into CASSRTTGELFF.

The V gene is TRBV12-5, the J gene TRBJ2-3; perhaps D is TRBD1 or TRBD2 (5 bases each). The CDR3 loop spans 15 amino acids. With 0 bases removed from V and 5 bases from J, the gap between germline ends came to 12 bases. Germline lookup yields CDR1 LGHNT and CDR2 FRNRAP. The CDR3: CASGLVLGTGDTQYF. CDR3 nucleotide sequence: TGTGCTAGTGGTTTGGTTCTTGGGACGGGAGATACGCAGTATTTT.

There are a few counts of this clone. The genes are TRBV6-6 and TRBJ2-7; 9 bases map to TRBD1. The CDR3 runs 14 residues. J was trimmed by 5 bases and V by 7 bases; bases with no gene match: 9. Germline V gene sequence: CDR1 MNHNY, CDR2 SVGAGI (reference sequence). The CDR3 DNA reads TGTGCCAGCAAGAAACAGGGGGCCAAGGACGAGCAGTACTTC. Its translation: CASKKQGAKDEQYF.